Each of the 6 T cell receptor beta chains below was sequenced from the same sample in a study of blood T cell repertoires in COVID-19. The table came from immunoSEQ multiplex PCR; TCRdb's copy has only in-frame clones and leaves some out. The sample includes about 130,000 clones, over 70% of them seen just once. The sample comprised peripheral blood. The source is a man between 50 and 59 years old with active COVID-19.

This clone came up once. V usage is TRBV7-9 and J usage is TRBJ1-1, with 8 bases lining up with TRBD1. This CDR3 has 17 amino acids. Germline CDR1 and CDR2: SEHNR and FQNEAQ (reference sequence). With V trimmed by 3 bases and J by 1 base, 10 bases remained unmatched. CDR3 sequence reads: CASSLGDRFDKNTEAFF. The CDR3 bases are TGTGCCAGCAGCTTGGGGGACAGGTTTGATAAGAACACTGAAGCTTTCTTT.

This chain joins TRBV19 and TRBJ1-1, with TRBD1 matching 7 bases. The CDR3 extends over 16 amino acids. Germline V CDR1 and CDR2: LNHDA, SQIVND (reference sequence). V dropped 2 bases and J dropped 8; count of bases not matched to a gene: 14. The CDR3 sequence: CASSISSGGPISEAFF. DNA of the CDR3: TGTGCCAGTAGTATAAGTTCAGGGGGTCCAATCTCCGAAGCTTTCTTT.

The chain joins TRBV12-3 or TRBV12-4 to TRBJ2-7; D is ambiguous. V was shortened by 7 bases and J by 3 bases, with 13 bases between the two germline ends. The CDR3 extends over 13 amino acids. CDR3 amino acids: CASTLKLYYEQYF. As DNA, the CDR3 is TGTGCCAGCACTCTGAAGCTGTACTACGAGCAGTACTTC.

The genes are TRBV18 and TRBJ2-1; TRBD2 matches at 13 bases. This CDR3 comprises 17 residues. Germline V lookup: CDR1 KGHSH, CDR2 LQKENI. The V gene end was trimmed by 0 bases and the J gene end by 7 bases; junction bases not matched to a gene: 6. The DNA of the CDR3 is TGTGCCAGCTCACCACCCTCACTAGCGGGGGGGCCTAATGAGCAGTTCTTC. Translating gives CASSPPSLAGGPNEQFF. Together with reference TRBV18 and TRBJ2-1, the CDR3 gives the full variable domain: NAGVMQNPRHLVRRRGQEARLRCSPMKGHSHVYWYRQLPEEGLKFMVYLQKENIIDESGMPKERFSAEFPKEGPSILRIQQVVRGDSAAYFCASSPPSLAGGPNEQFFGPGTRLTVL.

The chain uses TRBV5-1 and TRBJ1-1; 8 positions agree with TRBD1. CDR3 length: 14 amino acids. The V gene end was trimmed by 5 bases and the J gene end by 1 base; junction bases not matched to a gene: 4. The germline CDR1 and CDR2 sequences are SGHRS and YFSETQ. This CDR3 reads CASRMGQENTEAFF. DNA for the CDR3: TGCGCCAGCAGAATGGGACAGGAGAACACTGAAGCTTTCTTT.

The gene calls are TRBV30 and TRBJ1-2, with no clear D. Looked up from germline, CDR1 is GTSNPN and CDR2 is SVGIG (reference sequence). Trimming stripped 4 bases from V and 1 base from J, with 16 bases between. The CDR3 has 15 residues. The CDR3 DNA reads TGTGCCTGGATAACACCAGATCGCCTTAACTATGGCTACACCTTC. It specifies CAWITPDRLNYGYTF.